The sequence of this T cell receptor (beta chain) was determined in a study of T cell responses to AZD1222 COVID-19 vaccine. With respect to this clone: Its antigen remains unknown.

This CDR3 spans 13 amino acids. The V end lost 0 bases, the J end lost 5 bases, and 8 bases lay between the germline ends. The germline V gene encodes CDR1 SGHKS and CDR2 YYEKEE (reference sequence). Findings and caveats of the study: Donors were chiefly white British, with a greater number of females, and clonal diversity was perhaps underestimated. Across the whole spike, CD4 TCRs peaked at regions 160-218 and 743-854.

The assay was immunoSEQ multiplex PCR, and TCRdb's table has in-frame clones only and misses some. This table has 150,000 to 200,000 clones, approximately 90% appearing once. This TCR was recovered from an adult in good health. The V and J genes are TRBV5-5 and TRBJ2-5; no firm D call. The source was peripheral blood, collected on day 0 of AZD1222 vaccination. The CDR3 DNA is TGTGCCAGCAGCTTGGGGATAGTGGAGACCCAGTACTTC. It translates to CASSLGIVETQYF.